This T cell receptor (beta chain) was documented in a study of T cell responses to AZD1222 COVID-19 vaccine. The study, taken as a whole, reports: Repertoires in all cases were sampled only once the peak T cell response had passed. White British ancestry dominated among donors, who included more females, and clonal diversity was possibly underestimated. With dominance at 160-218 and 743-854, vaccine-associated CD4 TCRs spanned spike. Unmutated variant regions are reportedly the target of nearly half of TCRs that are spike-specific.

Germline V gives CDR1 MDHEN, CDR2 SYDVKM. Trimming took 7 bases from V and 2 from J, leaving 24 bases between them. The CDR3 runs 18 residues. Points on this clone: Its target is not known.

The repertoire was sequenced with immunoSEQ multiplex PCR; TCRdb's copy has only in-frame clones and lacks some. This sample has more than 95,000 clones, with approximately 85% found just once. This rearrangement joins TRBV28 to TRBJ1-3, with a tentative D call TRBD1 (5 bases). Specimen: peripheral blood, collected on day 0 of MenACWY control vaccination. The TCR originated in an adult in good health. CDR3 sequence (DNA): TGTGCCAGCACCCCGGGGCCGGGGTCGGGGTACACTGGAAACACCATATATTTT. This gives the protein CASTPGPGSGYTGNTIYF.